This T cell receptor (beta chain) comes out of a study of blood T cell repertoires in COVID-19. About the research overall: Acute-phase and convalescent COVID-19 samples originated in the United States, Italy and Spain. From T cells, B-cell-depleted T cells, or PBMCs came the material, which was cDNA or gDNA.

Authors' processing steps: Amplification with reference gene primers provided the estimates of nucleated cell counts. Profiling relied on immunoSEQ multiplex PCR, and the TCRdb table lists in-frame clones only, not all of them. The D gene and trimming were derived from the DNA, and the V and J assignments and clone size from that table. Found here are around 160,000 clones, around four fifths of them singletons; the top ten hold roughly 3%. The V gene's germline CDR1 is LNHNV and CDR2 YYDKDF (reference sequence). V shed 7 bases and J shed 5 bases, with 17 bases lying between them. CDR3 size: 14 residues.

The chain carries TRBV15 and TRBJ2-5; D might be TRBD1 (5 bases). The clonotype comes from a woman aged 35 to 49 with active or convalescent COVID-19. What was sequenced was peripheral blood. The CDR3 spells CATKDTPLRETQYF. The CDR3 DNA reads TGTGCCACCAAGGACACCCCGCTTCGGGAGACCCAGTACTTC.